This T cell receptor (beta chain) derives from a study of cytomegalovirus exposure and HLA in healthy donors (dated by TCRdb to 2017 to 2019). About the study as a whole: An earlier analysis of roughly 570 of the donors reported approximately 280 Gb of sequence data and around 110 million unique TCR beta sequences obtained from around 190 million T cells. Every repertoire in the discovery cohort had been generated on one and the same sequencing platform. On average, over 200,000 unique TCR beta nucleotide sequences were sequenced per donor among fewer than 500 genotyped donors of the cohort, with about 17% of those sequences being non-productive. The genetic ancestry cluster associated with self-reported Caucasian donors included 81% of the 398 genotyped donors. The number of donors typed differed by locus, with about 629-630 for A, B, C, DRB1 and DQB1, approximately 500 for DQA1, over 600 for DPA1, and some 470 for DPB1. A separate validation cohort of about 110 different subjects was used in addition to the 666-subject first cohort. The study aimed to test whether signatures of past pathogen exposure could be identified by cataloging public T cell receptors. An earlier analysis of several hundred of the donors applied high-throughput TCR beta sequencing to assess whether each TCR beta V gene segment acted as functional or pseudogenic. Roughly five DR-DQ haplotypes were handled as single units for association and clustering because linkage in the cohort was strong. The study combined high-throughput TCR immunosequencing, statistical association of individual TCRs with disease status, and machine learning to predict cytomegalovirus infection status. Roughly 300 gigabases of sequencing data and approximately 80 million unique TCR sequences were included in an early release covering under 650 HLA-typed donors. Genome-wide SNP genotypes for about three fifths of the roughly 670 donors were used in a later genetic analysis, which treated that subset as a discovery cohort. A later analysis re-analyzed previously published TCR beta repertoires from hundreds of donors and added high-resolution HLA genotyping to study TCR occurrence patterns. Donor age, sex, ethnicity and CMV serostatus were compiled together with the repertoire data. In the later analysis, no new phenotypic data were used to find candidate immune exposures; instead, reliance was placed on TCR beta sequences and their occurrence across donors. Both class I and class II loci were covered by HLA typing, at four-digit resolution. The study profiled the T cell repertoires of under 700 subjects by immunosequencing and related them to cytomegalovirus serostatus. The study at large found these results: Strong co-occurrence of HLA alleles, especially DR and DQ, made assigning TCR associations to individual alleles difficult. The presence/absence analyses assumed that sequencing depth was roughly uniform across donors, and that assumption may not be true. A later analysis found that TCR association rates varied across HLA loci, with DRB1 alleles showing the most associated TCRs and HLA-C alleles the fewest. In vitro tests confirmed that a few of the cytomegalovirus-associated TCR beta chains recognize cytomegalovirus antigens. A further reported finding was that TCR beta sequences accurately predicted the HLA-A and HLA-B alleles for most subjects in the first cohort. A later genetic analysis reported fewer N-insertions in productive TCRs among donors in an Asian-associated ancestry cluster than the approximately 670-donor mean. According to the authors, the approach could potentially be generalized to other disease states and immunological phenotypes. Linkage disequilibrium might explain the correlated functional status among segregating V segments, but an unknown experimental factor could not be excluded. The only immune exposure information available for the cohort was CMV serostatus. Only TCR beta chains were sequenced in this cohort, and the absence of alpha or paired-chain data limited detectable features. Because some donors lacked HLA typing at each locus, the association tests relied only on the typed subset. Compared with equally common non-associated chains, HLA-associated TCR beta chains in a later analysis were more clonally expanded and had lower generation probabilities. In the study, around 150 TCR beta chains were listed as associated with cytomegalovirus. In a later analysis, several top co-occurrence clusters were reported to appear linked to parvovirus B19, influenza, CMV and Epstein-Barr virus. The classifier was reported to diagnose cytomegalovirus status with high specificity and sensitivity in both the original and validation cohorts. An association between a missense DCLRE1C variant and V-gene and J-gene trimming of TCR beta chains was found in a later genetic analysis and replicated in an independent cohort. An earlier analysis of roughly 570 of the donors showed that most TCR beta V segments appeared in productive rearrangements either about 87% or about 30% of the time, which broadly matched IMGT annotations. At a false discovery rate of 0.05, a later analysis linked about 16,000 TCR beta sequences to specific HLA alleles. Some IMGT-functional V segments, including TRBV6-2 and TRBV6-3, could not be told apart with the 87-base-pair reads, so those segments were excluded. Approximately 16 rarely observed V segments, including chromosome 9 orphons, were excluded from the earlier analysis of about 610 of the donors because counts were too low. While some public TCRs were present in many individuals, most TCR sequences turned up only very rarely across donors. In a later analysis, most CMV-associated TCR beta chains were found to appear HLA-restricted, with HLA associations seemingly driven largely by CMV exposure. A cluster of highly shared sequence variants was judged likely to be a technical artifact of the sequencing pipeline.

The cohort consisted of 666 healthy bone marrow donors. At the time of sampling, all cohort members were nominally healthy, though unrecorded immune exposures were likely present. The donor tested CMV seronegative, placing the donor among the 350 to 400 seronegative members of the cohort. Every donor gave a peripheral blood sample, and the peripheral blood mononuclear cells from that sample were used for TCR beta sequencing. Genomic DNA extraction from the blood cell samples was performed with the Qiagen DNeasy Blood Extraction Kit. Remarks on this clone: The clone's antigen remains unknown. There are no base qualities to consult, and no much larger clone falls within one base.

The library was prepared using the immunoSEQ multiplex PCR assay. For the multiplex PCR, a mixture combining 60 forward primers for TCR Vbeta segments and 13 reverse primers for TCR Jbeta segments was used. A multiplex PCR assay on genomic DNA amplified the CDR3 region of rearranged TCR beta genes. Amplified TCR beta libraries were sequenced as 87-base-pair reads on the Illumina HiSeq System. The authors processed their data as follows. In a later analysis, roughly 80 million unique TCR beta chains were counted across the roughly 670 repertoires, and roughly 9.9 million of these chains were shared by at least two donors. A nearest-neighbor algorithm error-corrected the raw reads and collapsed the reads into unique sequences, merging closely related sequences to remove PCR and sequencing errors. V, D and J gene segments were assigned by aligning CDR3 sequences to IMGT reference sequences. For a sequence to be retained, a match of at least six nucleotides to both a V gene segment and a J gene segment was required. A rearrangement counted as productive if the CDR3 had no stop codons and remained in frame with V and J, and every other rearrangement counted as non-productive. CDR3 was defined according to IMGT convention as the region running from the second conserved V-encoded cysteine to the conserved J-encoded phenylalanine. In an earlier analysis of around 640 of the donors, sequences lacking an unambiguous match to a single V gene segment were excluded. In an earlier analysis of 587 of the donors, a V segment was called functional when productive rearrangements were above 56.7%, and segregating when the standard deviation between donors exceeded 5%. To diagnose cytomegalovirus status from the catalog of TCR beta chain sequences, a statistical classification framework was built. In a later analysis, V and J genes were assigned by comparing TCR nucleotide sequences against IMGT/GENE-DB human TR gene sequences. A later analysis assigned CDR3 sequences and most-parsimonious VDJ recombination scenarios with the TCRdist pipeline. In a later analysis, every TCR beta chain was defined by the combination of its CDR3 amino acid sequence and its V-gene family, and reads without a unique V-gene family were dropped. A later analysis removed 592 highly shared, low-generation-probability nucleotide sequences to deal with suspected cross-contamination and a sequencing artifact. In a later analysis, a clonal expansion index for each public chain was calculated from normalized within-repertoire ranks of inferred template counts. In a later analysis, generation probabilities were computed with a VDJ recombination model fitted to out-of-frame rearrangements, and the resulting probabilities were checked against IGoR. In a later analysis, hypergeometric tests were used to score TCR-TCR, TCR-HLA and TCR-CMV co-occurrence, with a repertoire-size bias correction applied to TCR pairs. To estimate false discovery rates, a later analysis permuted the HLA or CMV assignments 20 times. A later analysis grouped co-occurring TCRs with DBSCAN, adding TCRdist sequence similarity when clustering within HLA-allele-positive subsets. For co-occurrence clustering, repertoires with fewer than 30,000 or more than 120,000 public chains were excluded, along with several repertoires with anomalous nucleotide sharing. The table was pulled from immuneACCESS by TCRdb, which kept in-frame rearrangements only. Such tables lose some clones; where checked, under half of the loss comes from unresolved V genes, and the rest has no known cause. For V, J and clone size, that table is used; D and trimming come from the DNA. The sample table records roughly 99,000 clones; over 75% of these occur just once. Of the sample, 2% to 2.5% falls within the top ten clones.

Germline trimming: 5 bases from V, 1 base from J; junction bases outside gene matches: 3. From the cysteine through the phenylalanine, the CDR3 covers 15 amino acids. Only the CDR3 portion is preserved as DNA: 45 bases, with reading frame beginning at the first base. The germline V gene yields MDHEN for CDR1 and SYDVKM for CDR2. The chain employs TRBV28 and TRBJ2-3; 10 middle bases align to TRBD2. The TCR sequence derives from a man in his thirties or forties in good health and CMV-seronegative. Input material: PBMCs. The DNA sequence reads TGTGCCAGCAGTCAGCGGGGGGGCGGCACAGATACGCAGTATTTT. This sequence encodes CASSQRGGGTDTQYF. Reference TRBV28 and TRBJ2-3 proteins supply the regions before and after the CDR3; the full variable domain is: DVKVTQSSRYLVKRTGEKVFLECVQDMDHENMFWYRQDPGLGLRLIYFSYDVKMKEKGDIPEGYSVSREKKERFSLILESASTNQTSMYLCASSQRGGGTDTQYFGPGTRLTVL.